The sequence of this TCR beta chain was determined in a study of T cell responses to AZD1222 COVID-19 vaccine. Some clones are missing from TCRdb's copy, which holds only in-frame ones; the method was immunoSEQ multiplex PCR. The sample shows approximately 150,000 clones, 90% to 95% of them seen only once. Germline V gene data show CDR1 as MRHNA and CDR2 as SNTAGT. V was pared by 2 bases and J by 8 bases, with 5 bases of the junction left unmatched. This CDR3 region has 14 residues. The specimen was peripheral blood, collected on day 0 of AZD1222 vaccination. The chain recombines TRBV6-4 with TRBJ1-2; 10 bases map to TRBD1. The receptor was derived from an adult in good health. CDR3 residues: CASSDPGTGVGYTF. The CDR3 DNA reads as TGTGCCAGCAGTGACCCAGGGACAGGGGTCGGCTACACCTTC.